What follows are 14 T cell receptor beta chains derived from one specimen sequenced in a study of CXCR3-negative and CXCR3-positive naive CD8 T cells (dated by TCRdb to between 2019 and 2020). Sequenced on a NextSeq 550. The Human TCR Profiling Kit (MiLaboratory) was used to prepare UMI-labeled 5' RACE TRB cDNA libraries. Through TCRdb reprocessing, the reads give one entry per CDR3 protein sequence; DNA is omitted. The sample's records list about 56,000 distinct CDR3 sequences. The top ten hold 20% to 25% of the sample. Sequencing was carried out using memory CD8+ T cells from blood. This specimen's cell subset or site label, interpreted: conventional CD8+ memory T cells (TMEM), sorted as controls. The source of these receptors is a human donor in good health. Some clones in this sample may be carry-over from other donors' samples.

The gene calls are TRBV6-5 and TRBJ1-2; as DNA is missing, the TRBD1 call by TCRdb cannot be tested. The CDR3 runs 16 residues. Germline V lookup: CDR1 MNHEY, CDR2 SVGAGI. The CDR3 reads CASSSPGDRSGYGYTF.

This chain links TRBV7-2 with TRBJ2-3. The germline V gene has CDR1 SGHTA and CDR2 FQGNSA. The CDR3 is 14 amino acids. The CDR3 is CASSSLPGTDTQYF.

Frequency places this clonotype as medium-sized. The rearrangement uses TRBV10-1 and TRBJ1-1. Germline V gene lookup returns CDR1 WNHNN and CDR2 SYGVQD (reference sequence). There are 13 residues in the CDR3. The chain's CDR3 is CASSYSENTEAFF.

The genes are TRBV12-3 or TRBV12-4 and TRBJ2-7. The CDR3 spans 12 residues. The chain's CDR3 is CASSFDSYEQYF.

V usage is TRBV7-3 and J usage is TRBJ2-5; checking the TCRdb D call of TRBD2 is not possible without DNA. The CDR3 is made up of 15 amino acids. Germline CDR1 SGHTA, CDR2 FQGTGA. The CDR3 spells CASRPGGTSGETQYF.

The chain uses TRBV6-1 and TRBJ1-6; TCRdb's assignment of TRBD1 cannot be checked, as there is no DNA. The V gene's germline CDR1 is MNHNS and CDR2 SASEGT. This CDR3 region has 15 residues. CDR3 in amino acids: CASSEQQGYNSPLHF.

This rearrangement joins TRBV20-1 to TRBJ2-1; TCRdb selects TRBD1, and the lack of DNA leaves this call unchecked. This CDR3 has 16 residues. CDR1 is DFQATT and CDR2 is SNEGSKA in the germline V gene (reference sequence). CDR3 sequence reads: CSARDLGGSTYNEQFF.

V is TRBV7-9 and J is TRBJ2-1; TCRdb calls TRBD2, which cannot be checked without DNA. The CDR3 has 16 residues. Germline CDR1 and CDR2: SEHNR and FQNEAQ (reference sequence). The CDR3 spells CASSPLAGGRYNEQFF.

The chain is built from TRBV7-3 and TRBJ1-1; TCRdb selects TRBD1, and the lack of DNA leaves this call unchecked. Germline-derived CDR1 and CDR2 are SGHTA and FQGTGA. This CDR3 region has 13 residues. The CDR3 loop reads CASSDTGGTEAFF. The variable domain in full, with the rest retrieved from reference TRBV7-3 and TRBJ1-1, is GAGVSQTPSNKVTEKGKYVELRCDPISGHTALYWYRQSLGQGPEFLIYFQGTGAADDSGLPNDRFFAVRPEGSVSTLKIQRTERGDSAVYLCASSDTGGTEAFFGQGTRLTVV.

V usage is TRBV7-8 and J usage is TRBJ2-1; TCRdb outputs TRBD1, but without DNA this stays unchecked. Germline V CDR1 and CDR2: SGHVS, FQNEAQ. The CDR3 is 14 residues long. This CDR3 reads CASSLSGATNEQFF.

This chain uses TRBV29-1 with TRBJ1-2; the D gene TCRdb calls, TRBD1, cannot be checked with no DNA. The CDR3 spans 16 residues. Looked up from germline, CDR1 is SQVTM and CDR2 is ANQGSEA. The CDR3 spells CSVEAAGGFLNYGYTF.

J is TRBJ2-3 and V is TRBV30; TCRdb reports TRBD1, a call that lacks DNA to check it against. Germline V lookup: CDR1 GTSNPN, CDR2 SVGIG (reference sequence). The CDR3 runs to 14 residues. This CDR3 is CACTQGATSDTQYF.

This chain uses TRBV29-1 with TRBJ2-7; TCRdb names TRBD1, which stays unverified in the absence of DNA. The CDR3 contains 16 residues. CDR1 and CDR2 (germline): SQVTM, ANQGSEA. CDR3: CSVEDYGQGGSYEQYF.

V and J are TRBV10-3 and TRBJ2-5. CDR3 length: 17 amino acids. From germline, CDR1 is ENHRY and CDR2 SYGVKD. This chain's CDR3 is CAISHADRNLLQETQYF.